This T cell receptor beta chain was obtained from a study of blood T cell repertoires in COVID-19 (dated by TCRdb to the early 2020s). Concerning the study at large: Samples from collaborators originated in the United States, Italy and Spain and spanned both the acute and convalescent phases of COVID-19. The material from the prospective study consisted of cDNA or gDNA derived from T cells, B-cell-depleted T cells, or PBMCs. Deeply sampled blood TCRbeta repertoires from subjects exposed to, actively infected with, or recovered from COVID-19 were included in the dataset. The repertoires were released in a freely available public database meant as a resource for research on the immune response to SARS-CoV-2. The samples were drawn from the first 160 participants of the ongoing ImmuneRACE study and from roughly 1,300 subjects provided by 6 global collaborators. Nearly every sample came with metadata listing a de-identified subject ID, COVID-19 status, age in years and sex. Where HLA class I and class II types were available, the types were taken from metadata supplied by the sample provider, not from assay-based typing. What the study reported, not specific to this receptor: The quantity of clinical and demographic metadata differed by source and by participant and was supplied without curation.

TCRbeta CDR3 regions were amplified from genomic DNA using the immunoSEQ Assay, a bias-controlled multiplex PCR. On the authors' methods: The number of nucleated cells in each sample was estimated from the amplification of reference gene primers within the assay. Sequence reads were collapsed and filtered to measure the absolute abundance of every unique TCRbeta CDR3 rearrangement. For each sample, productive Simpson clonality was calculated as the square root of Simpson's diversity index over productive rearrangements. The source is immuneACCESS, and TCRdb retained only in-frame sequences with V and J called. Part of the clones is not carried over; for the studies checked, unresolved V genes explain less than half of this, and the remainder is unexplained. V and J calls and clone size are given by that table; D and trimming were obtained from the DNA. Across this sample there are around 160,000 clones, with around nine tenths seen only once. The ten largest clonotypes hold about a tenth of the sample.

In its sample, this clone was seen a few times. Its recognized antigen is unknown. Base-call qualities are not available, and no considerably larger clone is one nucleotide away. In Seattle, one collaborating source enrolled patients while the infection was active and tracked those patients longitudinally over the course of disease. The collaborating institutions used their own protocols to collect whole blood in K2EDTA tubes. For TCRbeta analysis, collaborator samples were shipped as frozen whole blood, as isolated PBMCs, or as DNA extracted from either sample type. According to the germline V gene, CDR1 reads SGHTA and CDR2 reads FQGTGA. A distance of 22 bases separates the germline ends of V and J, which lose 8 bases and 3 bases respectively. Spanning cysteine to phenylalanine, the CDR3 consists of 16 amino acids. Kept here is only the CDR3 DNA, which spans 48 bases and is read in frame from base 1.

This TCR was recovered from a woman aged 65 to 85 with COVID-19, enrolled during active disease. The chain employs TRBV7-3 and TRBJ2-5; the D segment cannot be called with confidence. The sample was peripheral blood. CDR3 loop: CASSDFKTPPEETQYF. The DNA sequence follows: TGTGCCAGCTCCGACTTTAAGACCCCCCCTGAAGAGACCCAGTACTTC.